These 20 T cell receptor beta chains came from one sample sequenced in a study of blood T cell repertoires in COVID-19 (dated by TCRdb to about 2020). The method behind the library was the immunoSEQ multiplex PCR assay. What TCRdb holds here is the immuneACCESS table cut down to in-frame rearrangements. Part of the clones is not present; checked against another copy, under half of the missing clones reflect an unresolved V gene, and the others are unexplained. Present in this sample are some 100,000 clones, approximately 81% of which were seen just once. The ten largest clones take up 1.5% to 2% of the sample. Sequenced: peripheral blood. These receptors all stem from a woman in her 70s with active or convalescent COVID-19.

The V call is TRBV20-1, the J call TRBJ2-5; D might be TRBD2 (5 bases). V lost 3 bases, J lost 3 bases, and 11 bases lay in between. CDR1 is DFQATT, CDR2 SNEGSKA, per germline (reference sequence). The CDR3 totals 13 residues. This CDR3 reads CSASNPGKETQYF. DNA for the CDR3: TGCAGTGCTAGTAACCCGGGAAAAGAGACCCAGTACTTC.

CDR3 residues: CASSGQVAYEQYF. For the CDR3, the DNA is TGTGCCAGCAGTGGTCAGGTTGCCTACGAGCAGTACTTC. The J gene is TRBJ2-7, the V gene TRBV2; no firm D call. Deletions cut 4 bases from V and 2 bases from J, with 9 bases between. This CDR3 has 13 residues. Germline V gene data show CDR1 as SNHLY and CDR2 as FYNNEI.

This chain links TRBV4-3 with TRBJ1-2; 10 bases line up with TRBD1. Germline CDR1 and CDR2: LGHNA and YSLEER. The CDR3 is 15 amino acids. Germline trimming cut 2 bases from V and 8 bases from J; bases unmatched to any gene: 8. The CDR3 loop reads CASSQKSGQGGGYTF. CDR3 nucleotide sequence: TGCGCCAGCAGCCAAAAGAGCGGACAGGGGGGAGGCTACACCTTC.

The chain employs TRBV7-2 and TRBJ2-3; 12 bases are a match to TRBD2. This CDR3 spans 15 amino acids. Germline CDR1 and CDR2: SGHTA and FQGNSA. Unmatched junction bases numbered 3, after V lost 4 bases and J lost 4 bases. CDR3 bases: TGTGCCAGCAGCTCACTAGCGGGAGGTGCAGATACGCAGTATTTT. Residues: CASSSLAGGADTQYF.

The J gene is TRBJ2-2, the V gene TRBV5-1; 8 nucleotides match TRBD1. CDR3 length: 18 residues. Germline V gives CDR1 SGHRS, CDR2 YFSETQ. The trim removed 2 bases at V and 1 base at J, leaving 10 bases unmatched. The DNA of the CDR3 is TGCGCCAGCAGCTTAAGAGCCGACAGGGGTGGGAACACCGGGGAGCTGTTTTTT. Its translation is CASSLRADRGGNTGELFF.

The chain employs TRBV28 and TRBJ2-7; the match to TRBD2 covers 9 bases. The germline V gene encodes CDR1 MDHEN and CDR2 SYDVKM. The trim removed 5 bases at V and 2 bases at J, leaving 7 bases unmatched. The CDR3 runs to 15 residues. CDR3 sequence (DNA): TGTGCCAGCAGTCTGGGCGGGGGGGCAGCCTACGAGCAGTACTTC. It codes for CASSLGGGAAYEQYF.

This chain joins TRBV5-4 and TRBJ2-3, with unresolved D. Germline V gene sequence: CDR1 SGHNT, CDR2 YYREEE (reference sequence). The V end lost 0 bases, the J end lost 0 bases, and 8 bases lay between the germline ends. This CDR3 is 15 amino acids long. CDR3 sequence (DNA): TGTGCCAGCAGCTTGGCCTTGACTAGCACAGATACGCAGTATTTT. Its protein is CASSLALTSTDTQYF.

The chain combines TRBV7-2 with TRBJ2-3; 11 nucleotides match TRBD2. Germline V lookup: CDR1 SGHTA, CDR2 FQGNSA. J gave up 7 bases and V 5 bases, and 8 bases lay outside the gene matches. The CDR3 runs 15 residues. The CDR3 loop is CASSVSGGAINTQYF. The DNA for the CDR3 is TGTGCCAGCAGCGTTAGCGGGGGGGCCATCAATACGCAGTATTTT.

J is TRBJ2-2 and V is TRBV19; TRBD2 matches 8 bases. Germline lookup yields CDR1 LNHDA and CDR2 SQIVND (reference sequence). This CDR3 region has 16 residues. The V segment lost 7 bases and the J segment 6 bases; nucleotides outside the gene matches: 13. In nucleotides, the CDR3 is TGTGCCAGTACCCCGGGGGGGGGAGAAAAGTCCGGGGAGCTGTTTTTT. It translates to CASTPGGGEKSGELFF.

J is TRBJ1-2 and V is TRBV4-3; D remains unclear. The CDR3 loop spans 13 amino acids. Germline CDR1 is LGHNA and CDR2 is YSLEER. Trimming shortened V by 3 bases and J by 5 bases, and 10 bases separated the two germline ends. The CDR3 DNA reads as TGCGCCAGCAGCCAGGAGACGGGATATGGCTACACCTTC. Protein product: CASSQETGYGYTF.

The rearrangement uses TRBV28 and TRBJ1-2; 9 bases line up with TRBD1. This CDR3 contains 17 residues. V gave up 4 bases and J gave up 5 bases; unmatched junction bases: 14. Germline CDR1 MDHEN, CDR2 SYDVKM. CDR3 DNA sequence: TGTGCCAGCAGTTCTAAGACCGGGACAGGGAGGGTGTATGGCTACACCTTC. Translating it yields CASSSKTGTGRVYGYTF.

This chain joins TRBV27 and TRBJ1-5; 8 bases match TRBD1. Losses at the gene ends were 6 bases for V and 5 bases for J; bases not matched to a gene: 9. Germline V gene sequence: CDR1 MNHEY, CDR2 SMNVEV (reference sequence). The CDR3 sequence is 15 residues long. CDR3 region: CASRLGGQGYQPQHF. The CDR3 DNA reads as TGTGCCAGCAGATTAGGTGGACAGGGCTATCAGCCCCAGCATTTT.

The chain couples TRBV28 to TRBJ2-7, with D possibly matching TRBD2 (6 bases). Looked up from germline, CDR1 is MDHEN and CDR2 is SYDVKM. V lost 2 bases, J lost 2 bases, and 19 bases lay in between. The CDR3 has 17 residues. CDR3 nucleotide sequence: TGTGCCAGCAGTTTAAATTTTCCGGGGGACCACCCCTACGAGCAGTACTTC. It codes for CASSLNFPGDHPYEQYF.

This chain joins TRBV3-1 (or the pseudogene TRBV3-2) and TRBJ2-1; TRBD2 agrees at 12 bases. V shed 4 bases, J shed 3 bases, and the junction held 7 bases outside the gene matches. There are 17 residues in the CDR3. Per germline, CDR1 LGHDT and CDR2 YNNKEL (reference sequence). DNA of the CDR3: TGTGCCAGCAGCCGCCAGACTAGCGGGAGTAACTACAATGAGCAGTTCTTC. It translates to CASSRQTSGSNYNEQFF.

This clone has a count of ten or more. CDR3 protein: CASSYYSGNEQFF. CDR3 DNA sequence: TGTGCCAGCAGCTACTATAGCGGCAATGAGCAGTTCTTC. The chain links TRBV7-9 to TRBJ2-1, with a possible D match to TRBD2 (6 bases). CDR1 and CDR2 (germline): SEHNR, FQNEAQ (reference sequence). This CDR3 has 13 residues. V gave up 4 bases and J gave up 6 bases, with 10 bases separating them.

This clone has more than one count but fewer than ten. V is TRBV19 and J is TRBJ1-5; TRBD1 matches 8 bases. The CDR3 length is 16 residues. V was pared by 5 bases and J by 5 bases, with 11 bases of the junction left unmatched. Germline CDR1 LNHDA, CDR2 SQIVND (reference sequence). CDR3 coding DNA: TGTGCCAGTAGTCGGACCCCCGGGACAGGTTATCAGCCCCAGCATTTT. Its translation: CASSRTPGTGYQPQHF.

This chain connects TRBV19 to TRBJ1-4; D not resolved. The germline V gene has CDR1 LNHDA and CDR2 SQIVND (reference sequence). This CDR3 comprises 15 residues. With 3 bases removed from V and 8 bases from J, the gap between germline ends came to 16 bases. DNA for the CDR3: TGTGCCAGTAGTATCGGCCCTTTGGGAGTAGAAAAACTGTTTTTT. This codes for CASSIGPLGVEKLFF.

V gene TRBV19 combines with J gene TRBJ2-1, with 7 bases lining up with TRBD2. J lost 10 bases, V lost 5 bases, and 2 bases had no gene match. The V gene's germline CDR1 is LNHDA and CDR2 SQIVND (reference sequence). CDR3 length: 11 residues. Here the CDR3 reads CASSLLAEQFF. The CDR3 DNA reads as TGTGCCAGTAGTTTACTAGCGGAGCAGTTCTTC.

The rearrangement uses TRBV4-2 and TRBJ2-1, with D possibly TRBD1 on 5 matching bases. The CDR3 loop spans 14 amino acids. V lost 2 bases and J lost 7, with 12 bases in between. The germline CDR1 and CDR2 sequences are LGHNA and YNFKEQ. CDR3 loop: CASSQREGVNEQFF. CDR3 bases: TGTGCCAGCAGCCAAAGGGAAGGGGTTAATGAGCAGTTCTTC.

The V call is TRBV3-1 (or the pseudogene TRBV3-2), the J call TRBJ1-2; a weak D match, TRBD1 (6 bases). CDR3 length equals 14 residues. Looked up from germline, CDR1 is LGHDT and CDR2 is YNNKEL (reference sequence). V lost 4 bases and J lost 6, with 15 bases in between. CDR3 in DNA: TGTGCCAGCAGCCTAATACAGGGTATCGATGGCTACACCTTC. Its translation is CASSLIQGIDGYTF.